Presented here are 17 T cell receptor beta chains from one specimen sequenced in a study of T cells in Graves' hyperthyroidism and ophthalmopathy. RNA transcripts yielded amplified TCR beta CDR3 regions. The HTBI set primed first-round TCR CDR3 RT-PCR. TCRdb re-analysed the multiplex PCR reads in MiXCR, keeping a single row per CDR3 protein. Counted here are 600,000 to 650,000 distinct CDR3 sequences, around 15% occurring once; the ten biggest clones make up less than 4.5%. The sample consisted of blood. These receptors originate from a woman in her thirties with Graves' hyperthyroidism.

V and J are TRBV5-1 and TRBJ2-3, with 14 bases identical to TRBD2. Germline values: CDR1 SGHRS, CDR2 YFSETQ. The CDR3 is made up of 16 amino acids. J gave up 4 bases and V 3 bases, and 4 bases lay outside the gene matches. The chain's CDR3 is CASSSPTSGRADTQYF. The CDR3 coding sequence is TGCGCCAGCAGCTCCCCGACTAGCGGGAGGGCAGATACGCAGTATTTT.

This clonotype has a handful of counts. The rearrangement links TRBV19 to TRBJ1-4, with 7 bases matching TRBD1. CDR1 and CDR2 (germline): LNHDA, SQIVND (reference sequence). The CDR3 has 15 amino acids. V was pared by 4 bases and J by 4 bases, with 6 bases of the junction left unmatched. The CDR3 DNA reads as TGTGCCAGTAGTAGCTGGGACAGCCGTAATGAAAAACTGTTTTTT. This gives the protein CASSSWDSRNEKLFF.

In regard to this clonotype: This may come from a read error, since a much larger clone is one base off. The V call is TRBV6-1, the J call TRBJ1-1, with D possibly matching TRBD1 (6 bases). The CDR3 sequence is 14 residues long. CDR1 MNHNS and CDR2 SASEGT come from the germline V gene. The chain's CDR3 is CACSEYGGRTEAFF. Here the CDR3 DNA reads TGTGCCTGCAGTGAATACGGGGGGCGGACTGAAGCTTTCTTT.

In this sample, this clonotype turned up many times. This chain connects TRBV28 to TRBJ2-2, with 7 nucleotides matching TRBD1. This CDR3 has 15 residues. Trimming took 4 bases from V and 1 from J; bases not matched to a gene: 3. Looked up from germline, CDR1 is MDHEN and CDR2 is SYDVKM. In nucleotides, the CDR3 is TGTGCCAGCAGTTACTGGACAGGGAACACCGGGGAGCTGTTTTTT. It is translated as CASSYWTGNTGELFF.

CDR3 nucleotide sequence: TGTGCCAGCAGCGACGTCACAGGAAATTCACCCCTCCACTTT. This gives the protein CASSDVTGNSPLHF. The chain couples TRBV7-9 to TRBJ1-6; possible D gene TRBD1, 5 bases. Germline loops: CDR1 SEHNR, CDR2 FQNEAQ (reference sequence). There are 14 residues in the CDR3. V lost 5 bases and J lost 7, with 12 bases in between.

This clonotype has only a few counts. The chain carries TRBV5-1 and TRBJ2-2; D not resolved. Germline-derived CDR1 and CDR2 are SGHRS and YFSETQ. The CDR3 has 13 amino acids. The germline V and J ends were trimmed by 2 bases and 6 bases, with 8 bases remaining between them. The CDR3 DNA follows: TGCGCCAGCAGCTTAGGTATCGCCGGGGAGCTGTTTTTT. This sequence encodes CASSLGIAGELFF.

This clonotype was found a few times. CDR3 region: CASSQESSGTDYQETQYF. In DNA, the CDR3 is TGTGCCAGCAGCCAAGAGAGTAGCGGGACGGACTACCAAGAGACCCAGTACTTC. The V call is TRBV4-2, the J call TRBJ2-5; TRBD2 matches at 8 bases. Germline V CDR1 and CDR2: LGHNA, YNFKEQ. J lost 0 bases, V lost 0 bases, and 9 bases had no gene match. The CDR3 totals 18 residues.

This clonotype occurred a few times. This clone may be a read error of a much larger clone one base away. The chain carries TRBV28 and TRBJ1-1, with D hard to call. The germline gives CDR1 MDHEN, CDR2 SYDVKM. The CDR3 has 14 residues. The CDR3 sequence is CASSLLRGNTDAFF. In nucleotides, the CDR3 is TGTGCCAGCAGTTTATTAAGAGGGAACACTGACGCTTTCTTT.

This clonotype was counted many times. The genes are TRBV2 and TRBJ1-1; D ambiguous. The germline V and J ends were trimmed by 6 bases and 10 bases, with 15 bases remaining between them. In germline, CDR1 is SNHLY, CDR2 FYNNEI. The CDR3 totals 12 residues. This chain's CDR3 is CASRFTGSVAFF. CDR3 coding DNA: TGTGCCAGCAGATTCACTGGGAGCGTAGCTTTCTTT.

In its sample, this clonotype was seen a few times. The genes are TRBV7-9 and TRBJ2-7; D remains unclear. Germline CDR1 SEHNR, CDR2 FQNEAQ (reference sequence). The length of the CDR3 is 16 residues. Trimming shortened V by 3 bases and J by 2 bases, and 17 bases separated the two germline ends. The CDR3, as DNA: TGTGCCAGCAGCTTTCTTGTCGGGCCAGATCCCTACGAGCAGTACTTC. Amino acid sequence: CASSFLVGPDPYEQYF.

The V call is TRBV29-1, the J call TRBJ2-2; D is perhaps TRBD1 (5 bases). This CDR3 comprises 15 residues. With 2 bases removed from V and 4 bases from J, the gap between germline ends came to 14 bases. CDR1 and CDR2 (germline): SQVTM, ANQGSEA. DNA for the CDR3: TGCAGCGTTGAAATTGACAGTATGAGCACCGGGGAGCTGTTTTTT. As protein: CSVEIDSMSTGELFF.

This clonotype was counted a few times. The rearrangement links TRBV19 to TRBJ1-1; D is ambiguous. With 5 bases removed from V and 7 bases from J, the gap between germline ends came to 11 bases. This CDR3 has 12 residues. CDR1 is LNHDA, CDR2 SQIVND, per germline (reference sequence). DNA for the CDR3: TGTGCCAGTAGTGAAGGTAATGATGAAGCTTTCTTT. Its protein product is CASSEGNDEAFF.

CDR3 bases: TGCAGTGCTAGAGATCTGCGAACAGGGGCCCGAGATGGCTACACCTTC. Translation: CSARDLRTGARDGYTF. V usage is TRBV20-1 and J usage is TRBJ1-2; 7 nucleotides match TRBD1. Trimming took 0 bases from V and 6 from J; bases not matched to a gene: 13. Germline V lookup: CDR1 DFQATT, CDR2 SNEGSKA (reference sequence). This CDR3 comprises 16 residues.

This clonotype was picked up many times. The rearrangement links TRBV11-2 to TRBJ1-2, with D perhaps TRBD1 (5 bases). V lost 0 bases to trimming and J lost 6 bases, with 14 bases between them. Germline CDR1 and CDR2: SGHAT and FQNNGV. The CDR3 has 15 residues. DNA of the CDR3: TGTGCCAGCAGCTTAGACTGGGGGGGGATGGATGGCTACACCTTC. This gives the protein CASSLDWGGMDGYTF.

This clonotype was seen repeatedly, ten times or more. The rearrangement joins TRBV2 to TRBJ2-5, with 8 bases matching TRBD1. The CDR3 sequence is 15 residues long. Germline loops: CDR1 SNHLY, CDR2 FYNNEI. Trimming cost V 1 base and J 4 bases; bases outside gene matches: 5. The CDR3 DNA sequence: TGTGCCAGCAGTGAAGGCAGGGGGCGGAGAGAGACCCAGTACTTC. It is translated as CASSEGRGRRETQYF.

This clonotype was detected a few times. The J gene is TRBJ2-1, the V gene TRBV5-6; TRBD1 or TRBD2 may be the D gene (5 bases each). This CDR3 comprises 12 residues. CDR1 and CDR2 (germline): SGHDT, YYEEEE. Trimming removed 2 bases at V and 10 bases at J, with 10 bases between. The CDR3 region is CASSFGATEQFF. As DNA, the CDR3 is TGTGCCAGCAGCTTCGGGGCGACCGAGCAGTTCTTC.

This clonotype was found many times. The V call is TRBV5-1, the J call TRBJ2-1; 14 nucleotides agree with TRBD2. The germline V gene has CDR1 SGHRS and CDR2 YFSETQ. With 4 bases clipped from V and 5 bases from J, the junction kept 5 bases outside the gene matches. The CDR3 extends over 16 amino acids. The CDR3 loop reads CASSIGLAGGNNEQFF. The CDR3 bases are TGCGCCAGCAGCATCGGACTAGCGGGAGGAAACAATGAGCAGTTCTTC.